One and the same sample provided the 22 T cell receptor beta chains below, sequenced in a study of T-cell reconstitution after alpha-beta-depleted transplantation in children. TCRbeta library construction was performed incorporating unique molecular identifiers. TCRdb processed the PCR reads anew with MiXCR; each CDR3 protein has one entry. Here the sample spans 350,000 to 400,000 distinct CDR3 sequences, about 14% being singletons. The input for sequencing was PBMCs, taken from the stem cell graft. These receptors all stem from a human donor who donated a stem cell graft to a child with Fanconi anemia.

The chain employs TRBV5-6 and TRBJ1-2; no clear D. The CDR3 runs to 12 residues. The ends were cut back, 0 bases at V and 6 bases at J, with 6 bases in the middle. Germline V gene sequence: CDR1 SGHDT, CDR2 YYEEEE. CDR3 nucleotides: TGTGCCAGCAGCTTGGCCGACGATGGCTACACCTTC. This encodes CASSLADDGYTF.

V is TRBV10-1 and J is TRBJ2-2; perhaps TRBD2 as D (7 bases). The CDR3 extends over 14 amino acids. V dropped 6 bases and J dropped 4 bases, with 12 bases sitting between them. The germline CDR1 and CDR2 sequences are WNHNN and SYGVQD (reference sequence). This CDR3 reads CASRSGDITGELFF. The CDR3 DNA follows: TGCGCCAGCAGGAGCGGGGACATCACCGGGGAGCTGTTTTTT.

This clonotype was recorded only once. The chain carries TRBV7-2 and TRBJ1-5, with D tentatively TRBD1 (5 bases). Germline lookup yields CDR1 SGHTA and CDR2 FQGNSA. The CDR3 has 13 amino acids. The V gene lost 5 bases and the J gene lost 4 bases, with 9 bases spanning the gap. This CDR3 reads CASSPRANQPQHF. The CDR3 DNA reads as TGTGCCAGCAGCCCCAGGGCTAATCAGCCCCAGCATTTT.

This clonotype was seen at least ten times. The CDR3 DNA reads TGCGCCAGCAGCTTGAGCGGACTAGCGGGTAGCGCTGAGCAGTTCTTC. Its translation: CASSLSGLAGSAEQFF. This chain connects TRBV5-1 to TRBJ2-1; 11 positions agree with TRBD2. V shed 1 base, J shed 9 bases, and the junction held 9 bases outside the gene matches. Germline CDR1 and CDR2: SGHRS and YFSETQ. The CDR3 is 16 amino acids.

This clonotype occurred a few times. The chain couples TRBV5-1 to TRBJ2-1; D is unresolved. CDR3 length equals 17 residues. Germline V gene sequence: CDR1 SGHRS, CDR2 YFSETQ. V was trimmed by 2 bases and J by 5 bases, leaving 20 bases between them. CDR3 in amino acids: CASSFSGPSSPHNEQFF. The CDR3 nucleotides are TGCGCCAGCAGCTTTTCGGGCCCGAGCTCCCCACACAATGAGCAGTTCTTC.

This clonotype was counted between two and nine times. The chain recombines TRBV7-9 with TRBJ2-7; possibly TRBD1 or TRBD2 for D (5 bases each). V lost 3 bases, J lost 2 bases, and 11 bases lay in between. CDR3 length: 14 amino acids. Germline V gene data show CDR1 as SEHNR and CDR2 as FQNEAQ (reference sequence). The chain's CDR3 is CASSFNGGAYEQYF. In DNA form, the CDR3 reads TGTGCCAGCAGCTTCAATGGGGGAGCCTACGAGCAGTACTTC.

This clonotype was counted a few times. V gene TRBV29-1 combines with J gene TRBJ1-1, with D unresolved. CDR1 and CDR2 from the germline V gene are SQVTM and ANQGSEA. V was clipped by 4 bases and J by 6 bases, with 12 bases between them. The CDR3 has 12 amino acids. The DNA of the CDR3 is TGCAGCGTTGTCCAGCAGTCCGCTGAAGCTTTCTTT. This translates into CSVVQQSAEAFF.

The genes are TRBV20-1 and TRBJ1-1; D unclear. In germline, CDR1 is DFQATT, CDR2 SNEGSKA (reference sequence). The V end lost 3 bases, the J end lost 0 bases, and 8 bases lay between the germline ends. This CDR3 is 13 amino acids long. Here the CDR3 DNA reads TGCAGTGCTAGGAAGGGATTGAACACTGAAGCTTTCTTT. Translation: CSARKGLNTEAFF.

This clonotype came up a few times. This chain joins TRBV7-9 and TRBJ1-1, with D perhaps TRBD1 (5 bases). Germline V CDR1 and CDR2: SEHNR, FQNEAQ (reference sequence). The CDR3 covers 13 residues. Trimming took 1 base from V and 8 from J, leaving 11 bases between them. The CDR3 DNA is TGTGCCAGCAGCTTAGGAAATCGACAGGAAGCTTTCTTT. Protein sequence: CASSLGNRQEAFF.

CDR3 nucleotide sequence: TGTGCCAGCATCTACATGGGGCTCCGGGACAATCAGCCCCAGCATTTT. Its protein is CASIYMGLRDNQPQHF. The J gene is TRBJ1-5, the V gene TRBV6-4; possible D gene TRBD1, 5 bases. The ends were cut back, 7 bases at V and 3 bases at J, with 19 bases in the middle. The CDR3 spans 16 residues. CDR1 MRHNA and CDR2 SNTAGT come from the germline V gene.

This clonotype was detected only a few times. The V call is TRBV20-1, the J call TRBJ2-5, with a weak D call TRBD1 (6 bases). The CDR3 consists of 13 residues. In germline, CDR1 is DFQATT, CDR2 SNEGSKA (reference sequence). V was trimmed by 5 bases and J by 4 bases, leaving 14 bases between them. The DNA of the CDR3 is TGCAGTGCTCGGGACACCCTAGGAGAGACCCAGTACTTC. Its translation is CSARDTLGETQYF.

The chain uses TRBV6-2 or TRBV6-3 and TRBJ2-7, with D possibly matching TRBD1 (6 bases). The ends were cut back, 4 bases at V and 2 bases at J, with 15 bases in the middle. This CDR3 has 15 residues. CDR1 is MNHEY, CDR2 SVGEGT, per germline. As DNA, the CDR3 is TGTGCCAGCAGTTCCCCCTGGGACATGACCTACGAGCAGTACTTC. It translates to CASSSPWDMTYEQYF.

In its sample, this clonotype was seen many times. The chain has TRBV9 and TRBJ1-3, with TRBD1 matching over 7 bases. The CDR3 consists of 14 residues. With V trimmed by 4 bases and J by 4 bases, 5 bases remained unmatched. The V gene's germline CDR1 is SGDLS and CDR2 YYNGEE. The CDR3 coding sequence is TGTGCCAGCAGCCCTACGACAGGGGGAAACACCATATATTTT. Translating gives CASSPTTGGNTIYF. Full variable domain (missing parts from reference TRBV9 and TRBJ1-3): DSGVTQTPKHLITATGQRVTLRCSPRSGDLSVYWYQQSLDQGLQFLIQYYNGEERAKGNILERFSAQQFPDLHSELNLSSLELGDSALYFCASSPTTGGNTIYFGEGSWLTVV.

This clonotype was recorded a few times. The rearrangement joins TRBV7-2 to TRBJ1-1; D unresolved. V was pared by 2 bases and J by 5 bases, with 18 bases between. Germline CDR1 reads SGHTA; CDR2 reads FQGNSA. There are 16 residues in the CDR3. CDR3 nucleotide sequence: TGTGCCAGCAGCTTATACGGGGTGGACGTCAATACTGAAGCTTTCTTT. Amino acid sequence: CASSLYGVDVNTEAFF.

V usage is TRBV2 and J usage is TRBJ2-2; maybe TRBD2 (5 bases). Per germline, CDR1 SNHLY and CDR2 FYNNEI. V lost 3 bases to trimming and J lost 6 bases, with 14 bases between them. The CDR3 extends over 15 amino acids. CDR3 sequence (DNA): TGTGCCAGCAGTGACGAAGACTATCACGCCGGGGAGCTGTTTTTT. Translated: CASSDEDYHAGELFF.

This chain joins TRBV5-1 and TRBJ1-1, with TRBD1 as a possible D gene (6 bases). Per germline, CDR1 SGHRS and CDR2 YFSETQ. The CDR3 contains 14 residues. The germline V and J ends were trimmed by 4 bases and 0 bases, with 10 bases remaining between them. The CDR3, as DNA: TGCGCCAGCAGCATGGACAGTATGAACACTGAAGCTTTCTTT. This codes for CASSMDSMNTEAFF.

At least ten counts were recorded for this clonotype. This rearrangement joins TRBV11-2 to TRBJ1-1; D ambiguous. The V end lost 0 bases, the J end lost 1 base, and 9 bases lay between the germline ends. This CDR3 is 15 amino acids long. Germline V CDR1 and CDR2: SGHAT, FQNNGV. DNA of the CDR3: TGTGCCAGCAGCTTAGATAGCAGTTCGAACACTGAAGCTTTCTTT. This translates into CASSLDSSSNTEAFF.

This clonotype was seen a handful of times. The rearrangement links TRBV7-9 to TRBJ2-3; possible D gene TRBD2, 7 bases. The germline CDR1 and CDR2 sequences are SEHNR and FQNEAQ (reference sequence). There are 14 residues in the CDR3. V lost 8 bases and J lost 5, with 17 bases in between. As DNA, the CDR3 is TGTGCCAGCGCAAGGGGGGGGCAAGGAGATACGCAGTATTTT. Its translation: CASARGGQGDTQYF. Full variable domain (outside the CDR3, taken from reference TRBV7-9 and TRBJ2-3): DTGVSQNPRHKITKRGQNVTFRCDPISEHNRLYWYRQTLGQGPEFLTYFQNEAQLEKSRLLSDRFSAERPKGSFSTLEIQRTEQGDSAMYLCASARGGQGDTQYFGPGTRLTVL.

This chain joins TRBV7-6 and TRBJ1-3; D unresolved. The length of the CDR3 is 15 residues. Germline lookup yields CDR1 SGHVS and CDR2 FNYEAQ. Trimming removed 6 bases at V and 2 bases at J, with 14 bases between. The CDR3 region is CASRQNPVAGNTIYF. In DNA form, the CDR3 reads TGTGCCAGCAGACAAAATCCAGTCGCTGGAAACACCATATATTTT.

There are many counts of this clonotype. The chain joins TRBV20-1 to TRBJ1-5; D is unresolved. The germline CDR1 and CDR2 sequences are DFQATT and SNEGSKA (reference sequence). CDR3 size: 13 residues. Trimming removed 7 bases at V and 3 bases at J, with 13 bases between. CDR3 residues: CSVLQADNQPQHF. The CDR3 DNA sequence: TGCAGTGTCCTTCAGGCGGACAATCAGCCCCAGCATTTT.

This clonotype was detected a few times. This sequence joins TRBV27 and TRBJ1-5; 7 positions agree with TRBD1. Unmatched junction bases numbered 14, after V lost 7 bases and J lost 5 bases. The CDR3 runs to 16 residues. From germline, CDR1 is MNHEY and CDR2 SMNVEV (reference sequence). In DNA, the CDR3 is TGTGCCAGCACCGAAAGAACAGGGGAGAGGTATCAGCCCCAGCATTTT. It is translated as CASTERTGERYQPQHF.

This clonotype was counted ten times or more. The chain uses TRBV4-2 and TRBJ2-2, with 12 bases that match TRBD2. In germline, CDR1 is LGHNA, CDR2 YNFKEQ. The trim removed 4 bases at V and 0 bases at J, leaving 3 bases unmatched. The CDR3 contains 17 residues. CDR3 coding DNA: TGTGCCAGCAGCCGGACTAGCGGGGTCTCGAACACCGGGGAGCTGTTTTTT. Encoded protein: CASSRTSGVSNTGELFF.